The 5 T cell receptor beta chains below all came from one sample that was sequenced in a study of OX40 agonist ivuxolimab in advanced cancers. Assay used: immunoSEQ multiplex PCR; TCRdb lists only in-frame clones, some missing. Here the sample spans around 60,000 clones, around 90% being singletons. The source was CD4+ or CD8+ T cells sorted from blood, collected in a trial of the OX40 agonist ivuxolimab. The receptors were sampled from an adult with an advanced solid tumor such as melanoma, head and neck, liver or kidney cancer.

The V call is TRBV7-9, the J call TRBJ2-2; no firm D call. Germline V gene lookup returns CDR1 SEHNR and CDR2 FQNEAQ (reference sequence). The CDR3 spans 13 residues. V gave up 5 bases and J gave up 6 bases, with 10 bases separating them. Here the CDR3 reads CASSPTAAGELFF. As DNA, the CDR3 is TGTGCCAGCAGCCCCACGGCCGCCGGGGAGCTGTTTTTT.

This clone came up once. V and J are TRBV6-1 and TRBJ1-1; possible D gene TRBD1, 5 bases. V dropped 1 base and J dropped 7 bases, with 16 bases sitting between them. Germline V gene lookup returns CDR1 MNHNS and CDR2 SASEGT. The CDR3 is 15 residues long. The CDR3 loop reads CASSEGDGWRGEAFF. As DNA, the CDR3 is TGTGCCAGCAGTGAAGGAGACGGGTGGAGGGGTGAAGCTTTCTTT.

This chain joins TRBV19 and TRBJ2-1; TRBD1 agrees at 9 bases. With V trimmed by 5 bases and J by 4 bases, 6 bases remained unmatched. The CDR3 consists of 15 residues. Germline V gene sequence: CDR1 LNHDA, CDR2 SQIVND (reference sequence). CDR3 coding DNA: TGTGCCAGTAGTGTCGGGACAGGGCAATACAATGAGCAGTTCTTC. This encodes CASSVGTGQYNEQFF.

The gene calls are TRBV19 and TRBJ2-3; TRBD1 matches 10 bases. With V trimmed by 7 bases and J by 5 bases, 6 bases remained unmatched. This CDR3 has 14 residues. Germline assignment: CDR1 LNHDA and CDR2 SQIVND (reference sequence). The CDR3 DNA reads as TGTGCCAGTACCAGGACAGGGGGTGTAGATACGCAGTATTTT. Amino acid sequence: CASTRTGGVDTQYF.

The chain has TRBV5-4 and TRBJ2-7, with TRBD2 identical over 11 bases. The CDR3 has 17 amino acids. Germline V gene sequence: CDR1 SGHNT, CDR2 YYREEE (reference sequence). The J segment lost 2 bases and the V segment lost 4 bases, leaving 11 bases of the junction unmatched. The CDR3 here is CASSPLGSGRAAYEQYF. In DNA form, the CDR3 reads TGTGCCAGCAGCCCCCTAGGTAGCGGGAGGGCCGCCTACGAGCAGTACTTC.